This T cell receptor (beta chain) was observed in a study of cytomegalovirus exposure and HLA in healthy donors (dated by TCRdb to the late 2010s). Regarding the study in general: An earlier analysis of roughly 610 of the donors reported 276 Gb of sequence data and about 120 million unique TCR beta sequences obtained from some 170 million T cells. Of the approximately 400 genotyped donors, roughly 85% fell in the genetic ancestry cluster associated with self-reported Caucasian donors. An earlier analysis of around 580 of the donors used high-throughput TCR beta sequencing to judge whether each TCR beta V gene segment behaved as functional or pseudogenic. About 300 gigabases of sequencing data and 70 million to 85 million unique TCR sequences were included in an early release covering about 700 HLA-typed donors. The T cell repertoires of around 670 subjects were profiled by immunosequencing and related to cytomegalovirus serostatus. In a later genetic analysis, genome-wide SNP genotypes for 398 of the 666 donors were used, and that subset was treated as a discovery cohort. High-throughput TCR immunosequencing, statistical association of individual TCRs with disease status, and machine learning were combined to predict cytomegalovirus infection status. A separate validation cohort of about 110 different subjects was used in addition to the 666-subject first cohort. In the later analysis, no new phenotypic data were used to find candidate immune exposures; instead, reliance was placed on TCR beta sequences and their occurrence across donors. Across 300 to 400 genotyped donors of the cohort, an average of approximately 220,000 unique TCR beta nucleotide sequences per donor were sequenced, and approximately 17% of those sequences were non-productive. Class I and class II HLA loci were covered by the typing at four-digit resolution. The study aimed to test whether signatures of past pathogen exposure could be identified by cataloging public T cell receptors. To study patterns of TCR occurrence, a later analysis re-analyzed previously published TCR beta repertoires from under 750 donors and added high-resolution HLA genotyping. Typing coverage differed by locus: A, B, C, DRB1 and DQB1 were typed in about 620-640 donors, DQA1 in about 500, DPA1 in some 610, and DPB1 in 472. Every repertoire in the discovery cohort had been generated on one and the same sequencing platform. Alongside the repertoire data, information on donor age, sex, ethnicity and CMV serostatus was compiled. A handful of DR-DQ haplotypes were handled as single units for association and clustering because linkage in the cohort was strong. The study at large found these results: Approximately 18 rarely observed V segments, including chromosome 9 orphons, were excluded from the earlier analysis of some 590 of the donors because counts were too low. In vitro tests confirmed that a few of the cytomegalovirus-associated TCR beta chains recognize cytomegalovirus antigens. In both the original and validation cohorts, the classifier was reported to diagnose cytomegalovirus status with high specificity and sensitivity. Because HLA typing was missing for some donors at each locus, association tests included only the typed subset. Most TCR sequences were seen in very few donors, while some public TCRs were found in many individuals. Strong co-occurrence of HLA alleles, especially DR and DQ, made assigning TCR associations to individual alleles difficult. A later analysis reported that several top co-occurrence clusters appeared linked to parvovirus B19, influenza, CMV and Epstein-Barr virus. Compared with equally common non-associated chains, HLA-associated TCR beta chains in a later analysis were more clonally expanded and had lower generation probabilities. The authors suggested that the approach could potentially be generalized to other disease states and immunological phenotypes. A total of about 180 TCR beta chains were listed by the study as associated with cytomegalovirus. Only TCR beta chains were sequenced in this cohort, and the absence of alpha or paired-chain data limited detectable features. In a later genetic analysis, fewer N-insertions in productive TCRs were reported among donors in an Asian-associated ancestry cluster than the approximately 710-donor mean. Most CMV-associated TCR beta chains appeared to be HLA-restricted in a later analysis, and the HLA associations seemed to be driven largely by CMV exposure. In an earlier analysis of around 600 of the donors, most TCR beta V segments were observed in productive rearrangements about 90% or about 30% of the time, broadly matching IMGT annotations. V-gene and J-gene trimming of TCR beta chains was associated with a missense DCLRE1C variant in a later genetic analysis, and the association was replicated in an independent cohort. The sequencing pipeline was judged likely to have produced a cluster of highly shared sequence variants as a technical artifact. A further reported finding was that TCR beta sequences accurately predicted the HLA-A and HLA-B alleles for most subjects in the first cohort. Correlated functional status among segregating V segments might reflect linkage disequilibrium, but an unknown experimental factor could not be ruled out. Immune exposure information for the cohort was limited to CMV serostatus. Because the 87-base-pair reads could not distinguish some IMGT-functional V segments, including TRBV6-2 and TRBV6-3, those segments were excluded. In a later analysis, TCR association rates were found to vary across HLA loci, with the most associated TCRs seen for DRB1 alleles and the fewest for HLA-C alleles. Presence/absence analyses assumed roughly uniform sequencing depth across donors, an assumption that may not hold. At a false discovery rate of 0.05, a later analysis linked under 20,000 TCR beta sequences to specific HLA alleles.

Libraries were prepared through the immunoSEQ multiplex PCR assay. The multiplex PCR relied on a mix of 60 forward primers for TCR Vbeta segments and 13 reverse primers for TCR Jbeta segments. The CDR3 region of rearranged TCR beta genes was amplified from genomic DNA by a multiplex PCR assay. The Illumina HiSeq System was used to sequence the amplified TCR beta libraries as 87-base-pair reads. Turning to the authors' computational methods: A later analysis tallied tens of millions of unique TCR beta chains across the 666 repertoires, and about 12 million of those chains were shared by two or more donors. Raw reads were error-corrected and collapsed into unique sequences by a nearest-neighbor algorithm in which closely related sequences were merged to remove PCR and sequencing errors. Alignment of CDR3 sequences to IMGT reference sequences was used to assign V, D and J gene segments. For a sequence to be retained, at least a six-nucleotide match to both a V gene segment and a J gene segment was required. A rearrangement counted as productive if the CDR3 had no stop codons and remained in frame with V and J, and every other rearrangement counted as non-productive. CDR3 was defined by IMGT convention, running from the second conserved V-encoded cysteine to the conserved J-encoded phenylalanine. Sequences without an unambiguous match to a single V gene segment were excluded from the earlier analysis of approximately 600 of the donors. In an earlier analysis of 500 to 750 of the donors, V segments were called functional above 56.7% productive rearrangements and were called segregating when the between-donor standard deviation exceeded 5%. A statistical classification framework was built to diagnose cytomegalovirus status from the catalog of TCR beta chain sequences. A later analysis assigned V and J genes by comparing TCR nucleotide sequences with IMGT/GENE-DB human TR gene sequences. A later analysis assigned CDR3 sequences and most-parsimonious VDJ recombination scenarios with the TCRdist pipeline. In a later analysis, every TCR beta chain was defined by the combination of its CDR3 amino acid sequence and its V-gene family, and reads without a unique V-gene family were dropped. To address suspected cross-contamination and a sequencing artifact, a later analysis removed 550 to 750 highly shared, low-generation-probability nucleotide sequences. A later analysis calculated a clonal expansion index for each public chain from normalized within-repertoire ranks of inferred template counts. A later analysis computed generation probabilities with a VDJ recombination model fitted to out-of-frame rearrangements, and checked the results against IGoR. A later analysis scored TCR-TCR, TCR-HLA and TCR-CMV co-occurrence with hypergeometric tests, applying a repertoire-size bias correction to TCR pairs. To estimate false discovery rates, a later analysis permuted the HLA or CMV assignments 20 times. In a later analysis, co-occurring TCRs were grouped using DBSCAN, and TCRdist sequence similarity was added for clustering within HLA-allele-positive subsets. For co-occurrence clustering, repertoires with fewer than 30,000 or more than 120,000 public chains were excluded, along with several repertoires with anomalous nucleotide sharing. Entries here come from immuneACCESS through TCRdb and include only in-frame sequences with V and J called. Some clones fail to appear in such tables; in the studies checked, an unresolved V gene covers under half of the shortfall, and the cause of the remainder is unknown. That table furnishes V, J and clone size, whereas the DNA furnished D and trimming. The sample table records 70,000 to 90,000 clones; roughly four fifths of these occur just once. The ten largest account for 9% to 13% of the sample.

Trimming leaves V shorter by 4 bases and J shorter by 7 bases, with the junction holding 2 bases beyond the gene matches. The CDR3 starts with the cysteine, ends with the phenylalanine, and has 13 residues. Only the CDR3 DNA is retained, 39 bases long and in frame from the first base. CDR1 and CDR2 were assigned from the germline V gene as SGDLS and YYNGEE. Notes on this clone: Which antigen it targets is not known. No much larger clonotype is one base removed from it; base qualities were not supplied.

The cohort comprised around 700 healthy bone marrow donors. At the time of sampling, every cohort member was nominally healthy, though immune exposures that went unrecorded were likely present. The donor tested CMV seropositive and was one of the 289 seropositive cohort members. A peripheral blood sample was collected from each donor, and TCR beta sequencing was performed on peripheral blood mononuclear cells. Genomic DNA extraction from the blood cell samples was performed with the Qiagen DNeasy Blood Extraction Kit. The source of this sequence is a male donor in good health and CMV-seropositive. Recombination connected TRBV9 to TRBJ2-1; 10 nucleotides in the junction match TRBD2. Specimen: PBMCs. CDR3 sequence: CASSSTSGNEQFF. The nucleotide sequence reads as follows: TGTGCCAGCAGCTCGACTAGCGGGAATGAGCAGTTCTTC.